This is a list of T cell receptor beta chains from one sample in a study of T cell repertoires in cytomegalovirus infection. Which antigens these TCRs recognize remains unknown. TCRdb re-analysed the reads in MiXCR, keeping a single row per CDR3 protein. The sample carries some 500,000 distinct CDR3 sequences, 40% recorded once. This sample comprised cultured PBMCs, obtained from culture after CMV antigen stimulation. The receptors shown here come from a human donor in good health (CMV status not recorded). Some clones in this sample may be carry-over from other donors' samples. Each CDR3 is given with its conserved first and last residue. Only some rows state a clone size, as once, few, many or a class for expanded clones.

>TRBV5-1|-|TRBJ2-1
CASRPPDRTFYNEQFF
>TRBV6-2/TRBV6-3|-|TRBJ1-5
CASNINEDRINQPQHF
>TRBV11-2|-|TRBJ2-6
CASSFVKGSSGANVLTF
>TRBV11-2|-|TRBJ2-7
CASSNRGVPGSEQYF
>TRBV10-3|few|TRBJ2-5
CATGERQGWGETQYF
>TRBV18|-|TRBJ2-7
CASSSDRDRDYEQYF
>TRBV11-2|few|TRBJ2-1
CASRPGLAPTGQFF
>TRBV7-2|few|TRBJ2-5
CASSLGGRGKTQYF
>TRBV7-2|-|TRBJ2-3
CASSDPLRGGSDTQYF
>TRBV5-4|few|TRBJ2-1
CASSLEARSYNEQFF
>TRBV5-1|-|TRBJ1-1
CASSPGPGQGRMNTEAFF
>TRBV12-3/TRBV12-4|few|TRBJ1-4
CASSFRDRINEKLFF
>TRBV6-1|few|TRBJ1-5
CASSEGADPAQHF
>TRBV4-1|-|TRBJ2-3
CASSQVLARETDTQYF
>TRBV4-3|once|TRBJ2-1
CASSQDPYYRYNEQFF
>TRBV19|-|TRBJ2-1
CASSIGGEQFF
>TRBV2|-|TRBJ2-2
CASRKGMNTGELFF
>TRBV6-7|-|TRBJ2-1
CASSTAPGQSNEQFF